The T cell receptor beta chain under discussion was sequenced for a study of T-cell memory formation after mild COVID-19. TCRdb used MiXCR to reprocess the 5' RACE reads, holding one entry per CDR3 protein. The table shows hundreds of thousands of distinct CDR3 sequences, with around 15% occurring only once. Germline V gene data show CDR1 as MDHEN and CDR2 as SYDVKM. The CDR3 is made up of 13 amino acids. V was pared by 2 bases and J by 8 bases, with 9 bases between. The specimen sequenced was PBMCs or a T cell subset sorted from them (not recorded which). The receptor was isolated from a man between 18 and 35 years old who had mild COVID-19 (a few samples of this study predate the infection). Cell type and time point are not known. The rearrangement links TRBV28 to TRBJ1-4; D is undetermined. The DNA for the CDR3 is TGTGCCAGCAGTTTAGCCAGGATAGAAAAACTGTTTTTT. Amino acid sequence: CASSLARIEKLFF.